Following are 9 T cell receptor beta chains from one sample sequenced in a study of T cells after yellow fever vaccination. TCRdb re-called the 5' RACE reads with MiXCR, one entry per CDR3 protein. The sample lists tens of thousands of distinct CDR3 sequences; around 7% were seen once. The input for sequencing was CD8+ T cells sorted from PBMCs, taken on the day of the yellow fever booster vaccination. The receptors stem from a man under 40 who received the YFV17D yellow fever vaccine.

The sample holds many counts of this clonotype. The rearrangement uses TRBV5-1 and TRBJ2-1; 9 positions match TRBD1. Unmatched junction bases numbered 6, after V lost 5 bases and J lost 6 bases. CDR3 length: 14 amino acids. CDR1 and CDR2 from the germline V gene are SGHRS and YFSETQ. As DNA, the CDR3 is TGCGCCAGCAGTCCCGGGACAGGGCCCAATGAGCAGTTCTTC. This encodes CASSPGTGPNEQFF.

The chain joins TRBV4-3 to TRBJ1-4; D perhaps matches TRBD1 (6 bases). V lost 0 bases to trimming and J lost 4 bases, with 12 bases between them. This CDR3 is 16 amino acids long. Germline-derived CDR1 and CDR2 are LGHNA and YSLEER. This CDR3 is CASSQDAGHSNEKLFF. The DNA of the CDR3 is TGCGCCAGCAGCCAAGATGCGGGACATAGTAATGAAAAACTGTTTTTT.

This clonotype was counted only a few times. J is TRBJ1-4 and V is TRBV20-1; TRBD1 might be the D (6 bases). The CDR3 runs to 13 residues. The V gene lost 6 bases and the J gene lost 2 bases, with 10 bases spanning the gap. The germline CDR1 and CDR2 sequences are DFQATT and SNEGSKA (reference sequence). The CDR3 nucleotides are TGCAGTGCCCGGACAGCTACTAATGAAAAACTGTTTTTT. It codes for CSARTATNEKLFF.

The table lists this clonotype with a few counts. The genes are TRBV28 and TRBJ2-7; 9 nucleotides agree with TRBD1. This CDR3 has 15 residues. Per the germline V gene, CDR1 is MDHEN and CDR2 is SYDVKM. V gave up 8 bases and J gave up 2 bases; unmatched junction bases: 10. As DNA, the CDR3 is TGTGCCAGCGCTACGAGGGACAGGGCGGCCTACGAGCAGTACTTC. Translating it yields CASATRDRAAYEQYF.

This clonotype was seen at least ten times. This chain uses TRBV7-2 with TRBJ2-2; TRBD2 agrees at 9 bases. Germline V gives CDR1 SGHTA, CDR2 FQGNSA. The CDR3 consists of 12 residues. Trimming took 8 bases from V and 5 from J; bases not matched to a gene: 0. The chain's CDR3 is CASLAGTGELFF. For the CDR3, the DNA is TGTGCCAGCCTAGCGGGGACCGGGGAGCTGTTTTTT.

Many counts were recorded for this clonotype. CDR3 in amino acids: CSARARTGGERNIQYF. In DNA form, the CDR3 reads TGCAGTGCTAGAGCCAGGACAGGGGGGGAGAGAAACATTCAGTACTTC. This chain links TRBV20-1 with TRBJ2-4; 10 bases agree with TRBD1. V dropped 1 base and J dropped 6; count of bases not matched to a gene: 9. Germline CDR1 DFQATT, CDR2 SNEGSKA (reference sequence). This CDR3 comprises 16 residues.

This sequence joins TRBV28 and TRBJ2-5; 14 bases agree with TRBD2. Germline loops: CDR1 MDHEN, CDR2 SYDVKM. V dropped 6 bases and J dropped 5; count of bases not matched to a gene: 14. The CDR3 runs 18 residues. The chain's CDR3 is CASRAGTSGSLRGETQYF. CDR3 DNA: TGTGCCAGCAGGGCCGGGACTAGCGGGAGTTTAAGGGGGGAGACCCAGTACTTC.

There are many counts of this clonotype. The CDR3 coding sequence is TGTGCCAGCAGTTTTCTAGCGGGAGGACATGAGCAGTTCTTC. Its translation is CASSFLAGGHEQFF. This chain links TRBV12-3 or TRBV12-4 with TRBJ2-1; 11 nucleotides align to TRBD2. This CDR3 spans 14 amino acids. The V segment lost 3 bases and the J segment 8 bases; nucleotides outside the gene matches: 3.

This clonotype was counted at least ten times. The J gene is TRBJ2-1, the V gene TRBV18; D is unclear. Germline CDR1 KGHSH, CDR2 LQKENI. CDR3 length equals 12 residues. The germline V and J ends were trimmed by 4 bases and 8 bases, with 9 bases remaining between them. CDR3 sequence (DNA): TGTGCCAGCTCACAAAGGAAGGATGAGCAGTTCTTC. Residues: CASSQRKDEQFF.